What follows are 8 T cell receptor beta chains derived from one specimen sequenced in a study of cytomegalovirus exposure and HLA in healthy donors. Both 60 Vbeta primers and 13 Jbeta primers went into the PCR. The data were produced by immunoSEQ multiplex PCR, yet TCRdb's version contains in-frame clones alone and is incomplete. This sample carries fewer than 200,000 clones, roughly 80% of them seen once, and the ten largest clones take roughly 0.75%. The sequencing input was PBMCs. All receptors derive from a woman between 18 and 30 years old in good health and CMV-seronegative.

The chain carries TRBV4-1 and TRBJ2-2; 12 bases fit TRBD2. Germline V lookup: CDR1 MGHRA, CDR2 YSYEKL. The junction had 7 bases not matched to a gene; V was cut back by 2 bases and J by 0 bases. The CDR3 is 19 amino acids. The CDR3, as DNA: TGCGCCAGCAGCCAATCTATACTAGCGGGAGGAACGAACACCGGGGAGCTGTTTTTT. It encodes CASSQSILAGGTNTGELFF.

The chain joins TRBV6-7 to TRBJ1-5; no reliable D call. TRBV6-7 belongs to the ORF category, with a function that is uncertain. Trimming stripped 4 bases from V and 4 bases from J, with 5 bases between. The CDR3 extends over 12 amino acids. The CDR3 loop is CASSSGNQPQHF. Written as DNA, the CDR3 is TGTGCCAGCAGTTCGGGGAATCAGCCCCAGCATTTT.

DNA of the CDR3: TGCGCCAGCAGCCAAGAATTCGTGAGGGTCAATGAGCAGTTCTTC. Translated, it gives CASSQEFVRVNEQFF. The chain couples TRBV4-3 to TRBJ2-1; D is possibly TRBD2 (5 bases). The CDR3 totals 15 residues. Trimming left V 0 bases short and J 6 bases short, with 12 bases between. From germline, CDR1 is LGHNA and CDR2 YSLEER.

The gene calls are TRBV7-3 and TRBJ2-3; D is unclear. The germline V gene has CDR1 SGHTA and CDR2 FQGTGA. The CDR3 extends over 15 amino acids. The germline V and J ends were trimmed by 1 base and 0 bases, with 8 bases remaining between them. The CDR3, as DNA: TGTGCCAGCAGCTTAATCCCCTACAGCACAGATACGCAGTATTTT. This sequence encodes CASSLIPYSTDTQYF.

In its sample, this clone was seen once. V is TRBV28 and J is TRBJ1-1, with 8 bases fitting TRBD1. V lost 6 bases to trimming and J lost 0 bases; unmatched junction nucleotides: 6. This CDR3 is 15 amino acids long. Germline V gene lookup returns CDR1 MDHEN and CDR2 SYDVKM. The CDR3 sequence: CASSKTGVMNTEAFF. CDR3 DNA: TGTGCCAGCAGCAAGACAGGGGTCATGAACACTGAAGCTTTCTTT.

The V and J genes are TRBV29-1 and TRBJ2-1; 11 bases are shared with TRBD2. Germline V gives CDR1 SQVTM, CDR2 ANQGSEA. V lost 4 bases and J lost 0; bases outside the gene matches: 5. The CDR3 contains 16 residues. CDR3 nucleotide sequence: TGCAGCGTTGCCGGGACTAGCGGATCCTCCTACAATGAGCAGTTCTTC. Its protein product is CSVAGTSGSSYNEQFF.

The chain joins TRBV7-2 to TRBJ2-7, with D maybe TRBD2 (5 bases). CDR1 and CDR2 (germline): SGHTA, FQGNSA. CDR3 size: 15 residues. Trimming took off 5 bases at V and 0 bases at J, with 14 bases between the two ends. CDR3 sequence reads: CASSPEGLSSYEQYF. The CDR3 DNA follows: TGTGCCAGCAGCCCCGAGGGATTAAGCTCCTACGAGCAGTACTTC.

The chain links TRBV10-3 to TRBJ1-2, with 7 bases matching TRBD1. Per germline, CDR1 ENHRY and CDR2 SYGVKD. The CDR3 is 17 residues long. Unmatched junction bases numbered 7, after V lost 0 bases and J lost 0 bases. CDR3 sequence reads: CAISESIRDRTNYGYTF. CDR3 nucleotides: TGTGCCATCAGTGAGTCGATAAGGGACAGAACTAACTATGGCTACACCTTC.